This T cell receptor beta chain derives from a study of cytomegalovirus exposure and HLA in healthy donors. This CDR3 contains 15 residues. Losses at the gene ends were 3 bases for V and 2 bases for J; bases not matched to a gene: 3. CDR1 and CDR2 from the germline V gene are KGHSH and LQKENI. The primer mix had 60 Vbeta and 13 Jbeta primers. The table came from immunoSEQ multiplex PCR; TCRdb's copy has only in-frame clones and leaves some out. The table shows around 130,000 clones, with roughly 77% occurring only once. Study outcomes and limitations: Clonal expansion was found to be greater in HLA-associated TCR beta chains than in equally common others in a later analysis. Immune exposure data for these donors was limited to CMV serostatus. Published work reported that the classifier diagnosed cytomegalovirus status with high specificity and sensitivity.

This clone appeared once. As yet, its antigen is unknown. This receptor was taken from a man aged 40-50 years in good health and CMV-seronegative. The chain combines TRBV18 with TRBJ1-5; TRBD1 agrees at 8 bases. Source material: PBMCs. The CDR3: CASSPGTGGNQPQHF. The CDR3 region has the DNA TGTGCCAGCTCACCTGGGACAGGCGGCAATCAGCCCCAGCATTTT.